The sequence of this T cell receptor beta chain was determined in a study of cytomegalovirus exposure and HLA in healthy donors. Trimming at V came to 3 bases and at J to 8 bases, leaving 14 bases not matched to a gene. The CDR3 totals 18 residues. CDR1 and CDR2 (germline): SGHNT, YYREEE (reference sequence). PCR was performed using 60 Vbeta and 13 Jbeta primers. The method was immunoSEQ multiplex PCR; TCRdb's version includes in-frame clones alone and lacks a portion of them. The sample holds approximately 120,000 clones, 60% to 85% seen once. A word on this clone: Its cognate antigen is unknown.

The study, taken as a whole, reports: V segments that were indistinguishable, TRBV6-2 and TRBV6-3 among them, were omitted from analysis. An apparent linkage of common viral pathogens to several of the most significant clusters emerged in a later analysis.

While unrecorded immune exposures were likely, the donors were nominally healthy when sampled. The clonotype was recovered from a female donor in good health and CMV-seronegative. The sample taken for sequencing was PBMCs. V is TRBV5-4 and J is TRBJ2-7, with 16 positions matching TRBD2. The CDR3 loop reads CASSWTPGLAGGRFQQYF. DNA of the CDR3: TGTGCCAGCAGCTGGACACCGGGACTAGCGGGGGGGCGTTTCCAGCAGTACTTC.